The rows below give T cell receptor beta chains drawn from one sample of a study of T cell changes during pregnancy in multiple sclerosis. TCRdb keeps only in-frame clones here, not all; method: immunoSEQ multiplex PCR. The sample yields 80,000 to 100,000 clones, roughly nine tenths seen once. This specimen consisted of peripheral blood, obtained after pregnancy. The receptors here all came from a female donor in good health, enrolled as a control in a pregnancy study. Both conserved end residues are part of each CDR3. The order of the fields is V gene, J gene, clone size, D gene, CDR3 protein, CDR3 DNA. A D gene is named only where the DNA matches it firmly. A row's size may be missing; if present it is once, few, many or a size class.

v_call: TRBV6-5; j_call: TRBJ1-1; clone_size: NA; d_call: NA; cdr3_aa: CASSYGQGAFF; cdr3_nt: TGTGCCAGCAGTTACGGGCAGGGAGCTTTCTTT
v_call: TRBV4-2; j_call: TRBJ2-7; clone_size: once; d_call: NA; cdr3_aa: CASSQGRQYEQYF; cdr3_nt: TGTGCCAGCAGCCAAGGGAGACAGTACGAGCAGTACTTC
v_call: TRBV5-1; j_call: TRBJ1-2; clone_size: NA; d_call: TRBD1; cdr3_aa: CASSHGTDQTGYTF; cdr3_nt: TGCGCCAGCAGCCACGGGACAGACCAAACGGGCTACACCTTC
v_call: TRBV11-1; j_call: TRBJ1-4; clone_size: NA; d_call: TRBD1; cdr3_aa: CASSPGQGREKLFF; cdr3_nt: TGTGCCAGCAGCCCTGGACAGGGCAGGGAAAAACTGTTTTTT
v_call: TRBV5-6; j_call: TRBJ2-5; clone_size: NA; d_call: TRBD1; cdr3_aa: CASSPTGEETQYF; cdr3_nt: TGTGCCAGCAGTCCGACAGGGGAAGAGACCCAGTACTTC
v_call: TRBV11-2; j_call: TRBJ2-7; clone_size: NA; d_call: TRBD1; cdr3_aa: CASSLATTGALSYEQYF; cdr3_nt: TGTGCCAGCAGCTTAGCTACTACAGGGGCCCTCTCCTACGAGCAGTACTTC
v_call: TRBV11-2; j_call: TRBJ2-3; clone_size: NA; d_call: TRBD1; cdr3_aa: CASSTPRQGGEEDTDTQYF; cdr3_nt: TGTGCCAGCAGCACCCCACGACAGGGGGGGGAGGAGGACACAGATACGCAGTATTTT
v_call: TRBV19; j_call: TRBJ1-1; clone_size: once; d_call: TRBD1; cdr3_aa: CASSINRGVNTEAFF; cdr3_nt: TGTGCCAGTAGTATCAACAGGGGGGTGAACACTGAAGCTTTCTTT
v_call: TRBV19; j_call: TRBJ2-7; clone_size: NA; d_call: TRBD1; cdr3_aa: CASTSRSGDSTYEQYF; cdr3_nt: TGTGCCAGTACCTCTCGGTCAGGGGACAGTACCTACGAGCAGTACTTC
v_call: TRBV7-8; j_call: TRBJ2-5; clone_size: NA; d_call: NA; cdr3_aa: CASSLLGGEGPGETQYF; cdr3_nt: TGTGCCAGCAGCCTACTCGGCGGGGAAGGCCCGGGGGAGACCCAGTACTTC
v_call: TRBV2; j_call: TRBJ2-3; clone_size: medium-sized; d_call: NA; cdr3_aa: CASFGRLPHAGTDTQYF; cdr3_nt: TGTGCCAGCTTTGGGCGATTGCCCCACGCTGGCACAGATACGCAGTATTTT
v_call: TRBV14; j_call: TRBJ1-2; clone_size: once; d_call: NA; cdr3_aa: CASSQALTPYGYTF; cdr3_nt: TGTGCCAGCAGCCAAGCACTTACCCCCTATGGCTACACCTTC
v_call: TRBV4-3; j_call: TRBJ2-5; clone_size: NA; d_call: TRBD2; cdr3_aa: CASSQEVPRLAGAQETQYF; cdr3_nt: TGCGCCAGCAGCCAAGAAGTTCCTCGGCTAGCGGGGGCCCAAGAGACCCAGTACTTC
v_call: TRBV28; j_call: TRBJ1-5; clone_size: NA; d_call: NA; cdr3_aa: CASLGQYQPQHF; cdr3_nt: TGTGCCAGTTTAGGACAGTATCAGCCCCAGCATTTT
v_call: TRBV6-5; j_call: TRBJ1-4; clone_size: NA; d_call: NA; cdr3_aa: CATSRGPATNEKLFF; cdr3_nt: TGTGCCACTTCCAGGGGACCCGCAACTAATGAAAAACTGTTTTTT
v_call: TRBV9; j_call: TRBJ1-3; clone_size: NA; d_call: NA; cdr3_aa: CASSGGGIRSSGNTIYF; cdr3_nt: TGTGCCAGCAGCGGGGGGGGGATCCGAAGCTCTGGAAACACCATATATTTT
v_call: TRBV7-9; j_call: TRBJ1-4; clone_size: NA; d_call: NA; cdr3_aa: CASSFDRLAAEPTNEKLFF; cdr3_nt: TGTGCCAGCAGCTTCGATCGTTTAGCGGCAGAACCAACTAATGAAAAACTGTTTTTT
v_call: TRBV4-3; j_call: TRBJ2-7; clone_size: NA; d_call: NA; cdr3_aa: CASSQALRGLGEQYF; cdr3_nt: TGCGCCAGCAGCCAAGCCCTCAGAGGCTTAGGCGAGCAGTACTTC
v_call: TRBV18; j_call: TRBJ1-6; clone_size: NA; d_call: TRBD1; cdr3_aa: CASGGRQGNNSPLHF; cdr3_nt: TGTGCCAGCGGGGGAAGACAGGGCAATAATTCACCCCTCCACTTT
v_call: TRBV5-1; j_call: TRBJ2-5; clone_size: NA; d_call: TRBD2; cdr3_aa: CASSSGASGGAPQETQYF; cdr3_nt: TGCGCCAGCAGCTCGGGGGCTAGCGGGGGGGCCCCCCAAGAGACCCAGTACTTC
v_call: TRBV28; j_call: TRBJ2-7; clone_size: NA; d_call: NA; cdr3_aa: CASSLRSSYEQYF; cdr3_nt: TGTGCCAGCAGTTTAAGGAGCTCCTACGAGCAGTACTTC
v_call: TRBV9; j_call: TRBJ1-2; clone_size: NA; d_call: NA; cdr3_aa: CASSVGGGAGYTF; cdr3_nt: TGTGCCAGCAGCGTAGGTGGAGGGGCTGGCTACACCTTC
v_call: TRBV11-2; j_call: TRBJ2-2; clone_size: many; d_call: NA; cdr3_aa: CASDRSNTGELFF; cdr3_nt: TGTGCCAGTGACAGGTCGAACACCGGGGAGCTGTTTTTT
v_call: TRBV7-9; j_call: TRBJ2-7; clone_size: NA; d_call: NA; cdr3_aa: CASSLGAGQTITYEQYF; cdr3_nt: TGTGCCAGCAGCTTGGGGGCCGGACAGACGATAACCTACGAGCAGTACTTC
v_call: TRBV10-3; j_call: TRBJ1-1; clone_size: NA; d_call: NA; cdr3_aa: CATTGPGFTEAFF; cdr3_nt: TGTGCCACCACAGGACCGGGCTTCACTGAAGCTTTCTTT
v_call: TRBV6-5; j_call: TRBJ1-1; clone_size: NA; d_call: NA; cdr3_aa: CASSYSRTPNTEAFF; cdr3_nt: TGTGCCAGCAGTTACTCGAGGACACCGAACACTGAAGCTTTCTTT
v_call: TRBV4-1; j_call: TRBJ1-2; clone_size: few; d_call: TRBD1; cdr3_aa: CASSPTGGRDGYTF; cdr3_nt: TGTGCCAGCAGCCCGACAGGGGGCCGGGATGGCTACACCTTC
v_call: TRBV7-8; j_call: TRBJ1-2; clone_size: NA; d_call: TRBD1; cdr3_aa: CASSLPDRDAFNGYTF; cdr3_nt: TGTGCCAGCAGCTTACCGGACAGGGATGCTTTTAATGGCTACACCTTC
v_call: TRBV15; j_call: TRBJ2-7; clone_size: NA; d_call: NA; cdr3_aa: CATSGGGTGHLDEQYF; cdr3_nt: TGTGCCACCAGCGGGGGAGGGACAGGCCACCTGGACGAGCAGTACTTC
v_call: TRBV18; j_call: TRBJ1-1; clone_size: NA; d_call: NA; cdr3_aa: CASSPPGGLTEAFF; cdr3_nt: TGTGCCAGCTCACCACCTGGGGGACTCACTGAAGCTTTCTTT
v_call: TRBV2; j_call: TRBJ1-1; clone_size: once; d_call: TRBD1; cdr3_aa: CATAPTKDRGHTEAFF; cdr3_nt: TGTGCCACAGCTCCGACGAAGGACAGGGGGCACACTGAAGCTTTCTTT
v_call: TRBV6-5; j_call: TRBJ1-6; clone_size: NA; d_call: TRBD1; cdr3_aa: CASSYSGTAYNSPLHF; cdr3_nt: TGTGCCAGCAGTTACTCGGGGACAGCCTATAATTCACCCCTCCACTTT
v_call: TRBV7-9; j_call: TRBJ1-3; clone_size: NA; d_call: NA; cdr3_aa: CASSLAKGGATGNTIYF; cdr3_nt: TGTGCCAGCAGCTTAGCGAAGGGGGGGGCGACTGGAAACACCATATATTTT
v_call: TRBV5-5; j_call: TRBJ1-1; clone_size: NA; d_call: NA; cdr3_aa: CASSLDSTEAFF; cdr3_nt: TGTGCCAGCAGCTTGGACAGCACTGAAGCTTTCTTT
v_call: TRBV18; j_call: TRBJ1-2; clone_size: NA; d_call: NA; cdr3_aa: CASSPDIERGYTF; cdr3_nt: TGTGCCAGCTCACCCGATATTGAGCGTGGCTACACCTTC
v_call: TRBV7-7; j_call: TRBJ2-1; clone_size: NA; d_call: TRBD2; cdr3_aa: CASSLDSGSSYNEQFF; cdr3_nt: TGTGCTAGCAGCTTAGATAGCGGGAGCTCCTACAATGAGCAGTTCTTC
v_call: TRBV6-5; j_call: TRBJ1-1; clone_size: NA; d_call: TRBD1; cdr3_aa: CASSLRDRTNTEAFF; cdr3_nt: TGTGCCAGCAGCCTCCGGGACAGGACGAACACTGAAGCTTTCTTT
v_call: TRBV28; j_call: TRBJ2-2; clone_size: NA; d_call: TRBD1; cdr3_aa: CAILNRGPNTGELFF; cdr3_nt: TGTGCCATCCTTAACAGGGGCCCCAACACCGGGGAGCTGTTTTTT
v_call: TRBV18; j_call: TRBJ2-3; clone_size: NA; d_call: NA; cdr3_aa: CASSPLKVLGTTDTQYF; cdr3_nt: TGTGCCAGCTCACCCCTCAAGGTGCTGGGGACTACAGATACGCAGTATTTT
v_call: TRBV28; j_call: TRBJ1-2; clone_size: once; d_call: TRBD1; cdr3_aa: CASITGAMGGYTF; cdr3_nt: TGTGCCAGCATAACAGGGGCCATGGGTGGCTACACCTTC
v_call: TRBV14; j_call: TRBJ2-5; clone_size: NA; d_call: NA; cdr3_aa: CASSQVPEGKETQYF; cdr3_nt: TGTGCCAGCAGCCAAGTTCCGGAGGGAAAAGAGACCCAGTACTTC
v_call: TRBV7-9; j_call: TRBJ1-1; clone_size: once; d_call: NA; cdr3_aa: CASSSVSGSINTEAFF; cdr3_nt: TGTGCCAGCAGCTCCGTGTCGGGATCAATCAACACTGAAGCTTTCTTT
v_call: TRBV2; j_call: TRBJ2-3; clone_size: NA; d_call: TRBD2; cdr3_aa: CASRRSSGGSTDTQYF; cdr3_nt: TGTGCCAGCAGACGCTCTAGCGGGGGTAGCACAGATACGCAGTATTTT
v_call: TRBV7-9; j_call: TRBJ1-2; clone_size: NA; d_call: TRBD1; cdr3_aa: CASSEWTGGGYTF; cdr3_nt: TGTGCCAGCAGCGAATGGACAGGGGGCGGCTACACCTTC
v_call: TRBV6-5; j_call: TRBJ1-6; clone_size: NA; d_call: NA; cdr3_aa: CASSYNTPENSPLHF; cdr3_nt: TGTGCCAGCAGTTACAACACACCGGAGAATTCACCCCTCCACTTT
v_call: TRBV5-6; j_call: TRBJ2-1; clone_size: NA; d_call: TRBD1; cdr3_aa: CASSAGQVPYNEQFF; cdr3_nt: TGTGCCAGCAGCGCCGGACAGGTCCCCTACAATGAGCAGTTCTTC
v_call: TRBV6-5; j_call: TRBJ2-7; clone_size: few; d_call: TRBD1; cdr3_aa: CASSPTGTGNEQYF; cdr3_nt: TGTGCCAGCAGCCCCACCGGGACAGGGAACGAGCAGTACTTC
v_call: TRBV5-1; j_call: TRBJ2-3; clone_size: NA; d_call: NA; cdr3_aa: CASSQQGGGTDTQYF; cdr3_nt: TGCGCCAGCAGCCAGCAAGGGGGGGGCACAGATACGCAGTATTTT
v_call: TRBV29-1; j_call: TRBJ2-1; clone_size: NA; d_call: TRBD1; cdr3_aa: CSVRDREYNEQFF; cdr3_nt: TGCAGCGTCCGGGACAGGGAGTACAATGAGCAGTTCTTC
v_call: TRBV4-1; j_call: TRBJ2-2; clone_size: NA; d_call: NA; cdr3_aa: CASSPLLTVSGELFF; cdr3_nt: TGCGCCAGCAGCCCTTTACTAACGGTTTCCGGGGAGCTGTTTTTT
v_call: TRBV19; j_call: TRBJ1-4; clone_size: NA; d_call: TRBD1; cdr3_aa: CASSIFQGGDKKLFF; cdr3_nt: TGTGCCAGTAGTATATTCCAGGGGGGTGATAAAAAACTGTTTTTT
v_call: TRBV7-9; j_call: TRBJ2-5; clone_size: NA; d_call: TRBD1; cdr3_aa: CASRRTGDQETQYF; cdr3_nt: TGTGCCAGCAGGAGGACAGGAGATCAAGAGACCCAGTACTTC
v_call: TRBV23-1; j_call: TRBJ1-2; clone_size: NA; d_call: TRBD1; cdr3_aa: CASTRQGCYYGYTF; cdr3_nt: TGCGCCAGCACCCGACAGGGTTGTTACTATGGCTACACCTTC
v_call: TRBV4-1; j_call: TRBJ2-2; clone_size: NA; d_call: NA; cdr3_aa: CASSQEGTGRNTGELFF; cdr3_nt: TGCGCCAGCAGCCAAGAAGGTACAGGGAGGAACACCGGGGAGCTGTTTTTT
v_call: TRBV5-1; j_call: TRBJ1-6; clone_size: NA; d_call: TRBD1; cdr3_aa: CASSSSTGSNSPLHF; cdr3_nt: TGCGCCAGCAGCTCTTCGACAGGGAGTAATTCACCCCTCCACTTT
v_call: TRBV5-1; j_call: TRBJ1-2; clone_size: NA; d_call: NA; cdr3_aa: CASSLAPSYGYTF; cdr3_nt: TGCGCCAGCAGCTTGGCCCCGTCCTATGGCTACACCTTC